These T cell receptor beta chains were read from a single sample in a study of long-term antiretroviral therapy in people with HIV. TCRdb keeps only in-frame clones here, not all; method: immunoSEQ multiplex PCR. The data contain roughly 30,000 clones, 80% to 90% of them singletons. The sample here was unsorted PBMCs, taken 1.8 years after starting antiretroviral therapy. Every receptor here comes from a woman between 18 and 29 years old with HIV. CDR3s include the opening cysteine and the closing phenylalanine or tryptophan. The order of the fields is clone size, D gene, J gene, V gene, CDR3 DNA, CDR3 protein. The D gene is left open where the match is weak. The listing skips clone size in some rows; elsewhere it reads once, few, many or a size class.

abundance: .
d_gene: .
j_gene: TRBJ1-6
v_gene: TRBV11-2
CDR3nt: TGTGCCAGCAGCTTACAGGGGCAGAATTCACCCCTCCACTTT
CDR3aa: CASSLQGQNSPLHF

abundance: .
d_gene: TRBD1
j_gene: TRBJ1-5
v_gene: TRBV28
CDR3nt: TGTGCCAGCAGTCCAGTCGACAGGGGTGGTCAGCCCCAGCATTTT
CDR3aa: CASSPVDRGGQPQHF

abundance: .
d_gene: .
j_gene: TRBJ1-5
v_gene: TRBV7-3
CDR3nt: TGTGCCAGCAGCCTTACAGGGTCCAATCAGCCCCAGCATTTT
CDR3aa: CASSLTGSNQPQHF

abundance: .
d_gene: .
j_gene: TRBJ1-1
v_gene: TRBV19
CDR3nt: TGTGCCAGTAAAATGGGGGTGAGCACTGAAGCTTTCTTT
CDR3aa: CASKMGVSTEAFF

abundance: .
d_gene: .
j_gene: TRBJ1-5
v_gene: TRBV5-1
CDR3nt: TGCGCCAGCAGCTTGGCCGGTAGTGAGTTGGAACAAGAGTTAGATCAGCCCCAGCATTTT
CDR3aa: CASSLAGSELEQELDQPQHF

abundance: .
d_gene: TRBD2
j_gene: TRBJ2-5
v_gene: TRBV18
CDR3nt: TGTGCCAGCCGCCCAACTAGACTAGCGGGAGGAGAGACCCAGTACTTC
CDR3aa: CASRPTRLAGGETQYF

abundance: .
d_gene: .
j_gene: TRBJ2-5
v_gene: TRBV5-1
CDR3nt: TGCGCCAGCAGCTTACAGGTCGGGGAGACCCAGTACTTC
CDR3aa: CASSLQVGETQYF

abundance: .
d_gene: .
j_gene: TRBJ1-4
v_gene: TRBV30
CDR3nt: TGTGCCTGGAGTCGGCAGGTGAGTGAAAAACTGTTTTTT
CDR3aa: CAWSRQVSEKLFF

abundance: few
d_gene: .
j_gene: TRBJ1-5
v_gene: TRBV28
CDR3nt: TGTGCCAGCAGACTGTATCTTAGCAATCAGCCCCAGCATTTT
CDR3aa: CASRLYLSNQPQHF

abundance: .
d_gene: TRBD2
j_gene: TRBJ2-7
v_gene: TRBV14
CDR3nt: TGTGCCAGCAGCCCCAGTAGACTAGCGGGAGTCCTTTCCTACGAGCAGTACTTC
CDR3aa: CASSPSRLAGVLSYEQYF

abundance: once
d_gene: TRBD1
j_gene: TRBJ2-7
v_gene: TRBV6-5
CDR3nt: TGTGCCAGCAGCCCGGGACAGGACTACGAGCAGTACTTC
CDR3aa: CASSPGQDYEQYF

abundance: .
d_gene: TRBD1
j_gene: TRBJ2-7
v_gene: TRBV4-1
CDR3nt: TGCGCCAGCAGCCATATTCCGGGACAGATATACGAGCAGTACTTC
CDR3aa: CASSHIPGQIYEQYF

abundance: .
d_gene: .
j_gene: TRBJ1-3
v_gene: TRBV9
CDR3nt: TGTGCCAGCAGCGGCTTATCGAATAGGAACACCATATATTTT
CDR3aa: CASSGLSNRNTIYF

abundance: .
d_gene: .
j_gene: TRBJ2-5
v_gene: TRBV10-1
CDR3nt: TGCGCCAGCAGGACAGGGACTCAAGAGACCCAGTACTTC
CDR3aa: CASRTGTQETQYF

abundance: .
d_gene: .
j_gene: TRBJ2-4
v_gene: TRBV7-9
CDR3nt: TGTGCCAGCAGCTCTCCGGGAAAAGACATTCAGTACTTC
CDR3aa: CASSSPGKDIQYF

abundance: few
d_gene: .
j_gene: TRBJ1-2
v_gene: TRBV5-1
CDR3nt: TGCGCCAGCAGCTTGGTTGAGGGGTCCAGGAATGGCTACACCTTC
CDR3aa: CASSLVEGSRNGYTF

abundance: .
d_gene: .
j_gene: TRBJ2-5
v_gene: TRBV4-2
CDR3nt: TGTGCCAGCAGCTCCCCCGCGACTCCGTGGGAGACCCAGTACTTC
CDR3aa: CASSSPATPWETQYF

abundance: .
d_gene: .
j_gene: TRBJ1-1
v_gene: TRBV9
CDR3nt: TGTGCCAGCAGCGTAAGCTCTCGACAGGACCCCGTAGAGGCTTTCTTT
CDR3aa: CASSVSSRQDPVEAFF

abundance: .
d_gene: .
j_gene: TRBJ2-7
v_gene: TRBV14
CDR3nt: TGTGCCAGCAGCCTAACTAAGGGGGGTGGAATAGACGAGCAGTACTTC
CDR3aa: CASSLTKGGGIDEQYF

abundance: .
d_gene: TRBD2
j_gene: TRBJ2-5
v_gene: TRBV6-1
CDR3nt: TGTGCCAGCAGTGAACTAGCGGGAGGGCAAGAGACCCAGTACTTC
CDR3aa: CASSELAGGQETQYF

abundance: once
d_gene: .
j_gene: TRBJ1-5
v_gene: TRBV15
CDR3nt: TGTGCCACCAGCAGTAGGGACAGCAATCAGCCCCAGCATTTT
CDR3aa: CATSSRDSNQPQHF

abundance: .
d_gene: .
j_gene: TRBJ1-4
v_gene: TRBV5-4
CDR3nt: TGTGCCAGCAGCTCGTCTAATGAAAAACTGTTTTTT
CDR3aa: CASSSSNEKLFF

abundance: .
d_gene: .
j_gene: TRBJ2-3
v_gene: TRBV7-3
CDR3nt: TGTGCCAGCAGCCCCAGACTTGGTGAGGATACGCAGTATTTT
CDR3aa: CASSPRLGEDTQYF

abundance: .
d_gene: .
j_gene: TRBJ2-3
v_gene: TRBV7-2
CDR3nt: TGTGCCAGCACCCCAGGGAGTGTCAGGGCCGGAGATACGCAGTATTTT
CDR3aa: CASTPGSVRAGDTQYF

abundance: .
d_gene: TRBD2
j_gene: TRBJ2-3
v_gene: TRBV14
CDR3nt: TGTGCCAGCAGCCAAGATTTTCTAGTCTCCCTACTAGCGTCCACAGATACGCAGTATTTT
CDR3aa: CASSQDFLVSLLASTDTQYF

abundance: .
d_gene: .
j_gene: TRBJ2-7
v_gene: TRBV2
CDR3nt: TGTGCCAGCAGTGAGATTTGGGACGCCTCCTACGAGCAGTACTTC
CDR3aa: CASSEIWDASYEQYF

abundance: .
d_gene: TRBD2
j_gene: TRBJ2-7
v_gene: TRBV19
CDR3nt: TGTGCCAGTAGTATAGGAGCGGGAGATACGAGAGAGCAGTACTTC
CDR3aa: CASSIGAGDTREQYF

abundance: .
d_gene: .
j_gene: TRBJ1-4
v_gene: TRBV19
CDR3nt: TGTGCCAGCCGGTCTCAGGGACCTAATGAAAAACTGTTTTTT
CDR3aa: CASRSQGPNEKLFF

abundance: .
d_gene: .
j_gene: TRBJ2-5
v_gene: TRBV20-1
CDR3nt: TGCAGTGGCGGGACTTCAGAGACCCAGTACTTC
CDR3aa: CSGGTSETQYF

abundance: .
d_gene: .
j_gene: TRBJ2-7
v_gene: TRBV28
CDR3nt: TGTGCCAGCAGTCCACTCGGGATGCACGAGCAGTACTTC
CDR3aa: CASSPLGMHEQYF

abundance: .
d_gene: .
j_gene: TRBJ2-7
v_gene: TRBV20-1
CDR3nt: TGCAGTGCTAGAGATCCTTTCGAGCAGTACTTC
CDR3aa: CSARDPFEQYF

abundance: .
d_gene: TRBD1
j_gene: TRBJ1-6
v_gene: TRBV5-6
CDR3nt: TGTGCCAGCAGCTCGGGGGACAGGGGGGACTCACCCCTCCACTTT
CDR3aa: CASSSGDRGDSPLHF

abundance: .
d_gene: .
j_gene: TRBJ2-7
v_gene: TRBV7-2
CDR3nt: TGTGCCAGCAGCTGGATGACAGGGACTGCGGGCGAGCAGTACTTC
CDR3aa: CASSWMTGTAGEQYF

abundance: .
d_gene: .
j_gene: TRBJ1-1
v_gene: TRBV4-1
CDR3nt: TGCGCCAGCAGCCAAGAGTCCCTAGTGAACACTGAAGCTTTCTTT
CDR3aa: CASSQESLVNTEAFF

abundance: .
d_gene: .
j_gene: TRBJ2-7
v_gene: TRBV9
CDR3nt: TGTGCCAGCAGCGTAGATCAAGCTGCCTACGAGCAGTACTTC
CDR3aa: CASSVDQAAYEQYF

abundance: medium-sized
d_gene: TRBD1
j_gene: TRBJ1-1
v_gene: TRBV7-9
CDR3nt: TGTGCCAGCAGCTTACAAACAGGGGCGCGTACTGAAGCTTTCTTT
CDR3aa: CASSLQTGARTEAFF

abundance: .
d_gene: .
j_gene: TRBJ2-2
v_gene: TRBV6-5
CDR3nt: TGTGCCAGCAGTTACAGCCGGACCGGGGAGCTGTTTTTT
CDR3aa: CASSYSRTGELFF

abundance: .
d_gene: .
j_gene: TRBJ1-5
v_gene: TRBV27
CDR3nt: TGTGCCAGCAGTTTTTGGAGCAATCAGCCCCAGCATTTT
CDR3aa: CASSFWSNQPQHF

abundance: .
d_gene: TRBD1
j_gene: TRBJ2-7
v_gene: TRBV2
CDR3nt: TGTGCCAGCAGAGGAAACAGGGGTGCCTACGAGCAGTACTTC
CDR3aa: CASRGNRGAYEQYF

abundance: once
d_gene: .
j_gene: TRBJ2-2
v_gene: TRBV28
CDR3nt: TGTGCCAGCAGTTTTCCGGGGAGAATCGGGGAGCTGTTTTTT
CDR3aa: CASSFPGRIGELFF

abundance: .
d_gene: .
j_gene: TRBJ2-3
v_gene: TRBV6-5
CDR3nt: TGTGCCAGCAGTTACCTGGGAACAGATACGCAGTATTTT
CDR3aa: CASSYLGTDTQYF

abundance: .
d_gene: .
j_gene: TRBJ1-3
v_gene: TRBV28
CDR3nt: TGTGCCAGCAGTTCTAACACCATATATTTT
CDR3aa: CASSSNTIYF

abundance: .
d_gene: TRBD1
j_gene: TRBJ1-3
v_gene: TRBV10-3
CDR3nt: TGTGCCATCAGTGACCGGGACAGGGTGGGAAACACCATATATTTT
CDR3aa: CAISDRDRVGNTIYF